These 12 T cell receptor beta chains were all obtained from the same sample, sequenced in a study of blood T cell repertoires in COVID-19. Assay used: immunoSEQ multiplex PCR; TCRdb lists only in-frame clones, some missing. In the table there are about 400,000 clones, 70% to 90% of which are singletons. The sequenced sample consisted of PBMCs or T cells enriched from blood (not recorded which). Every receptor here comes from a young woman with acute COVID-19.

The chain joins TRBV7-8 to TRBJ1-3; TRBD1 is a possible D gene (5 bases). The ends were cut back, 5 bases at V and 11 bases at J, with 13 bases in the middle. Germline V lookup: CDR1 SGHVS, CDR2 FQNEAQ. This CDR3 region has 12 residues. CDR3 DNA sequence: TGTGCCAGCAGCCCTAGCGGGGGAGCCATATATTTT. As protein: CASSPSGGAIYF.

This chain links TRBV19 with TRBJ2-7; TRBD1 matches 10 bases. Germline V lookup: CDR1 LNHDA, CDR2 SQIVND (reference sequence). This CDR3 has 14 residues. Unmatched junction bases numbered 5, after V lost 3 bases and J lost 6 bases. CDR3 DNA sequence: TGTGCCAGTAGTATCGGACAGGGGGTTATCGAGCAGTACTTC. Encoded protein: CASSIGQGVIEQYF.

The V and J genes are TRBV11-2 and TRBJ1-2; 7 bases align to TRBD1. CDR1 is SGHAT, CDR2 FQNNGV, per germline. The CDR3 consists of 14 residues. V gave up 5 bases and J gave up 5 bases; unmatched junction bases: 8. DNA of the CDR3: TGTGCCAGCAGCGTCCGGGACAGTTGGTATGGCTACACCTTC. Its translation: CASSVRDSWYGYTF.

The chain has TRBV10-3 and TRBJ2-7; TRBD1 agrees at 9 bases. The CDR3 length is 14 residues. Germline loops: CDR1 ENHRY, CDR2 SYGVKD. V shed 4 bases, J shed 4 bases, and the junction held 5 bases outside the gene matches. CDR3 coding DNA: TGTGCCATCAGTGGACAGGGGGGATCTTACGAGCAGTACTTC. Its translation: CAISGQGGSYEQYF.

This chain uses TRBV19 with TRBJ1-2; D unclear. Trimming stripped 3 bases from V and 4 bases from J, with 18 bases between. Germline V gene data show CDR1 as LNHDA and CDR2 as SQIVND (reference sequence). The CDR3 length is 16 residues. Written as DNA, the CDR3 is TGTGCCAGTAGTATCGGGTGGTTTGGAGCGAGCTATGGCTACACCTTC. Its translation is CASSIGWFGASYGYTF. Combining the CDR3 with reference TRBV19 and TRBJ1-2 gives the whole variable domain DGGITQSPKYLFRKEGQNVTLSCEQNLNHDAMYWYRQDPGQGLRLIYYSQIVNDFQKGDIAEGYSVSREKKESFPLTVTSAQKNPTAFYLCASSIGWFGASYGYTFGSGTRLTVV.

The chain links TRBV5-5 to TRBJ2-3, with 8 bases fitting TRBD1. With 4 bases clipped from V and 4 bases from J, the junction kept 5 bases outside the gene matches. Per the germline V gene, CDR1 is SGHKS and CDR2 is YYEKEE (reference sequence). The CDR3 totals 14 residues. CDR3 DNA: TGTGCCAGCAGCAGGGGACAGGCATCAGATACGCAGTATTTT. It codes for CASSRGQASDTQYF.

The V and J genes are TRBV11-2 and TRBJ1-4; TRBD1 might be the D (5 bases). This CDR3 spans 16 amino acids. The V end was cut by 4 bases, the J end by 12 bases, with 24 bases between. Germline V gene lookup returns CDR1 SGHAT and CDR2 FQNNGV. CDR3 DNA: TGTGCCAGCAGCTCGAGCATAATGGCAGGGAATATGGAACTGTTTTTT. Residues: CASSSSIMAGNMELFF.

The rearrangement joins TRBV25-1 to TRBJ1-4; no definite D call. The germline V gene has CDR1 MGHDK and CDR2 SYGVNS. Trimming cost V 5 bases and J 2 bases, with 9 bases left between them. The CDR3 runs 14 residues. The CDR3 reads CASSRHSTNEKLFF. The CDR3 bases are TGTGCCAGCAGTCGACATTCCACTAATGAAAAACTGTTTTTT.

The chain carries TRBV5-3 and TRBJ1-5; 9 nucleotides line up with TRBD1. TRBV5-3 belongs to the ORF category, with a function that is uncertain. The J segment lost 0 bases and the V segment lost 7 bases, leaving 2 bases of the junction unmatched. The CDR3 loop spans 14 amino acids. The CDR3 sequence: CARHRGLSNQPQHF. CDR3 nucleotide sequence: TGTGCCAGACACAGGGGGCTTAGCAATCAGCCCCAGCATTTT.

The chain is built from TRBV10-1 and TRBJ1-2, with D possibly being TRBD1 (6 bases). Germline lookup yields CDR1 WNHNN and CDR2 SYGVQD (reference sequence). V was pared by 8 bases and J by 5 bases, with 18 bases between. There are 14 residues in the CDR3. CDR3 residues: CASVQQGSDYGYTF. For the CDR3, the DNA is TGCGCCAGCGTCCAACAGGGATCGGATTATGGCTACACCTTC.

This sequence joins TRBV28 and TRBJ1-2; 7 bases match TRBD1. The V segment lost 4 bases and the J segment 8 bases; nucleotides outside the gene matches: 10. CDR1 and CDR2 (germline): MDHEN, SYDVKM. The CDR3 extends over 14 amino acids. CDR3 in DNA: TGTGCCAGCAGTTACTCTACAGGGGCGGGAGGCTACACCTTC. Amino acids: CASSYSTGAGGYTF.

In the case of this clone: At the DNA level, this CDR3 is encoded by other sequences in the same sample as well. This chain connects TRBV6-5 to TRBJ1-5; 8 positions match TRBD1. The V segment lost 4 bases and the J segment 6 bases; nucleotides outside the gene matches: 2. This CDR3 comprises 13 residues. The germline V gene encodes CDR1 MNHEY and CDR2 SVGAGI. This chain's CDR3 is CASSSDRAQPQHF. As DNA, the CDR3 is TGTGCCAGCAGTTCGGACAGGGCTCAGCCCCAGCATTTT.